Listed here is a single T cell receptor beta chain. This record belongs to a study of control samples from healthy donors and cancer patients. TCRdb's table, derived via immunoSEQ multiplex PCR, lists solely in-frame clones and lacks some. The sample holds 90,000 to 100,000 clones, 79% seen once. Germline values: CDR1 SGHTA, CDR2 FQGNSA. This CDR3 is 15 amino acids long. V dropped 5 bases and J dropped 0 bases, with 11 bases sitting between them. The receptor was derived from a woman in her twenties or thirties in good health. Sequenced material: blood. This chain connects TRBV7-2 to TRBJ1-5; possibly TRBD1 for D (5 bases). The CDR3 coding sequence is TGTGCCAGCAGCCTAGGGGATAATAGCAATCAGCCCCAGCATTTT. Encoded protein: CASSLGDNSNQPQHF.